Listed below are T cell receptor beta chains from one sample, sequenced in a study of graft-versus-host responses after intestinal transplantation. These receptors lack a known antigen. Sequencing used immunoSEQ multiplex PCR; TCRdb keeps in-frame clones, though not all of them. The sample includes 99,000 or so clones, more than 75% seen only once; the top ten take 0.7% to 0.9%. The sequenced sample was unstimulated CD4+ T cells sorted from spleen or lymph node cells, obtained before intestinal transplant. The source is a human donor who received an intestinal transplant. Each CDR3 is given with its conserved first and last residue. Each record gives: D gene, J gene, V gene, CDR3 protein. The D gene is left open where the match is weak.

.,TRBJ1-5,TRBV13,CASSPPGQYQPQHF
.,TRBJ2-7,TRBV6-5,CASCLHAGSGYEQYF
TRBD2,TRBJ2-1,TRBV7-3,CASSLVGSGSRKDSEQFF
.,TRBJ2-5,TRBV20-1,CSVTSSETQYF
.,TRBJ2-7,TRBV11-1,CASSSHAGSYEQYF
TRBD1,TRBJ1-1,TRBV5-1,CASSSGTGMNTEAFF
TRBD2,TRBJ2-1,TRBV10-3,CAISTPGLAGLTHEQFF
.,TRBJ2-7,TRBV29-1,CSVRLGTDGEQYF
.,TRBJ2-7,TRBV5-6,CASSRMVYEQYF
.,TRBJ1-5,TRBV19,CASSIVLNQPQHF
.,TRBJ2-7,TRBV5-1,CASSLGFSYEQYF
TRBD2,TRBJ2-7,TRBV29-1,CSVTLSGRGGRFKYEQYF
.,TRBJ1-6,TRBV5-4,CASSLGRNSPLHF
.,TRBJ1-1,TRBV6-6,CASSRRENTEAFF
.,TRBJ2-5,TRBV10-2,CASSGGLARGQETQYF
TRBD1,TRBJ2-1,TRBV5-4,CASSLRTGPNYNEQFF
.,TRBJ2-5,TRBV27,CASSHTGTQETQYF
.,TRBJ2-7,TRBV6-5,CATTSRQSSYEQYF
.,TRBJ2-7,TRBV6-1,CASSERQSYEQYF
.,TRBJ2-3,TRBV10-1,CASSDGTDTQYF
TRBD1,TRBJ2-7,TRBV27,CASSLSSPDREAYEQYF
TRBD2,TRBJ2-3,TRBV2,CASRAGLSTDTQYF
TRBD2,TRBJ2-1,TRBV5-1,CASSRAGVNDRQFF
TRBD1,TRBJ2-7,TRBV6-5,CASRRGQGAYEQYF
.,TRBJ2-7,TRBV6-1,CASRQLRTGTYEQYF
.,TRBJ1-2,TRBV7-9,CASSSREGGYTF
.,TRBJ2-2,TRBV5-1,CASSRGVGEGTGELFF
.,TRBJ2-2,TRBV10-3,CAISESSNTGELFF
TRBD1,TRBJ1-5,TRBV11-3,CASSLAYHGTGGNQPQHF
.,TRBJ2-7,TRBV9,CASSVVAESYEQYF
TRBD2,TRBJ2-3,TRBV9,CASSVRGSGSFHTDTQYF
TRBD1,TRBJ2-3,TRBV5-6,CASSDRKGADTQYF
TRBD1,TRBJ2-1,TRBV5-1,CASSPDRGGNEQFF
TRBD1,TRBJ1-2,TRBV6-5,CASSYSTGHGYTF
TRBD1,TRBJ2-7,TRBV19,CASSMAGGYYEQYF
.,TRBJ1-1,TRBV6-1,CASSEALGWTEAFF
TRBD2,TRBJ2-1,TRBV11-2,CASSLFLRESYNEQFF
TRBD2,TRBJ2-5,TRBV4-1,CASSQGSFGSAGGRSETQYF
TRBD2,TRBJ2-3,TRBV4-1,CASTTSGGRGTDTQYF
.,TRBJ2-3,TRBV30,CAWSPSTDTQYF
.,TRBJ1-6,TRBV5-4,CASSRIGTDGAPLHF
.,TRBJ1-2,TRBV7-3,CASSTRVGSYYGYTF
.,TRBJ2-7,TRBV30,CAWSQGRAYEQYF
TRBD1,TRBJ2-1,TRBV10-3,CAISGQGAVAYEQFF
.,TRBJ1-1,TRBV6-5,CAGTDRLAEAFF
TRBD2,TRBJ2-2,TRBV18,CASSQQEAGGGTGELFF
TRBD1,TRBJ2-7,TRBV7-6,CASSLGSGTGAYEQYF
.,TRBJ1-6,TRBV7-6,CASRPQGRSSPLHF
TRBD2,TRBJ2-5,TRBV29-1,CSVARLAGDQETQYF